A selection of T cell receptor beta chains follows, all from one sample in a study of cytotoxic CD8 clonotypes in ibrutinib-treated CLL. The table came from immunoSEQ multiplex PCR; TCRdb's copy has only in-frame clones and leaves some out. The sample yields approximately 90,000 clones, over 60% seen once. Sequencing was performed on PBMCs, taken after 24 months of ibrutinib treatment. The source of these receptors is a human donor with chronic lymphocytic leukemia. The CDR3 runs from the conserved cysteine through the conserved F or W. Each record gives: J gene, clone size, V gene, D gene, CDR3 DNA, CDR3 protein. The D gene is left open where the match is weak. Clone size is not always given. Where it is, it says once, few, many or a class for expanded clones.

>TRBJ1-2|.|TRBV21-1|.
TGTGCCAGCAGCCGGCGAAGCTACACCTTC
CASSRRSYTF
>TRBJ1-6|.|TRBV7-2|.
TGTGCCAGCAGCTTAATGGGACTGCCGAATTCACCCCTCCACTTT
CASSLMGLPNSPLHF
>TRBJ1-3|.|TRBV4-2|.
TGTGCCAGCAGCCAGGCGGGGGGGGCCTTTGGAAACACCATATATTTT
CASSQAGGAFGNTIYF
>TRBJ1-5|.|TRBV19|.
TGTGCCAGTAGTCCCCTCCGGGACGCGAGGGGTCAGCCCCAGCATTTT
CASSPLRDARGQPQHF
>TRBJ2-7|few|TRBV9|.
TGTGCCAGCAGCGTAGGCCCTCGCTACGAGCAGTACTTC
CASSVGPRYEQYF
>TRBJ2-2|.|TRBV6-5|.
TGTGCCAGCAGTTACTCGTTTGTGGGGACCGGGGAGCTGTTTTTT
CASSYSFVGTGELFF
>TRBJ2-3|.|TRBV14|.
TGTGCCAGCAGCGAAAGGGCAGCGCTCAGGGCAGATACGCAGTATTTT
CASSERAALRADTQYF
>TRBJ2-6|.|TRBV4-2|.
TGTGCCAGCAGCCAGTCCGACTCTGGGGCCAACGTCCTGACTTTC
CASSQSDSGANVLTF
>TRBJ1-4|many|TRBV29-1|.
TGCAGCGTTGAAGGGGTCGGTGAAAAACTGTTTTTT
CSVEGVGEKLFF
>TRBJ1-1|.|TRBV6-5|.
TGTGCCAGCAGTTACGCCGGGCCCACTGAAGCTTTCTTT
CASSYAGPTEAFF
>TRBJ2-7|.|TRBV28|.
TGTGCCAGCAGTTGGGTGAGTCGAGTCTACGAGCAGTACTTC
CASSWVSRVYEQYF
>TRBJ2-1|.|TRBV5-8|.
TGTGCCAGCAGCTTGTCAGGGGCCTACAATGAGCAGTTCTTC
CASSLSGAYNEQFF
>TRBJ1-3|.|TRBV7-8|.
TGTGCCAGCGCCTCTACGGGGGTGGCAGGAGCAGGAAACACCATATATTTT
CASASTGVAGAGNTIYF
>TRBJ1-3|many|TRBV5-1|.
TGCGCCAGCAGCTTGGAAGTAGGTGGAAACACCATATATTTT
CASSLEVGGNTIYF
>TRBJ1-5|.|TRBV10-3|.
TGTGCCATCAGTGAGGCAGGGCTTAACAATCAGCCCCAGCATTTT
CAISEAGLNNQPQHF
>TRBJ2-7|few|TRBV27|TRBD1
TGTGCCAGCAGTTTATTTGGGACAGGGGAGACCTACGAGCAGTACTTC
CASSLFGTGETYEQYF
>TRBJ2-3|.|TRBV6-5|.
TGTGCCAGCAGTATAATGGGGTGGGATACGCAGTATTTT
CASSIMGWDTQYF
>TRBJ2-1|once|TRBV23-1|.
TGCGCCAGCAGTCCCGGAGAGTCCAATGAGCAGTTCTTC
CASSPGESNEQFF
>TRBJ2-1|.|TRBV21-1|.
TGTGCCAGCAGCAAACGCCTAGACAAAACATCGGGGGCTAGGTACTACAATGAGCAGTTCTTC
CASSKRLDKTSGARYYNEQFF
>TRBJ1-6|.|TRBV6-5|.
TGTGCCAGCAGTTACTCGAGGAGTTCCTATAATTCACCCCTCCACTTT
CASSYSRSSYNSPLHF
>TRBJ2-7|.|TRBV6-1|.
TGTGCCAGCAGTGAAGCGCTGAATTCCTACGAGCAGTACTTC
CASSEALNSYEQYF
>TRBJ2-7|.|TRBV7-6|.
TGTGCCAGCAGCTTAGTCGGCAGGGCAAGCGAGCAGTACTTC
CASSLVGRASEQYF
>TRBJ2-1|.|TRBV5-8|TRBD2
TGTGCCAGCAGCCAGACTAGCGGAGAATACAATGAGCAGTTCTTC
CASSQTSGEYNEQFF
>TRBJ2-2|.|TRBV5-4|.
TGTGCCAGCAGCTTGGGCGACCTAGGGGACGGGGAGCTGTTTTTT
CASSLGDLGDGELFF
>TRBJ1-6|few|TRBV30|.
TGTGCCTGGAGTGTAGACTGGGGCACCCTCCACTTT
CAWSVDWGTLHF
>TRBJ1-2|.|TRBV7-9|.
TGTGCCAGCAGCTCGAGTTCCACCTCCATCTATGGCTACACCTTC
CASSSSSTSIYGYTF
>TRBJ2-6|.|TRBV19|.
TGTGCCAGTAGTCGTCCAGGGCCTGGGGCCAACGTCCTGACTTTC
CASSRPGPGANVLTF
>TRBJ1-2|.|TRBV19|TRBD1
TGTGCCAGTAGTACACTGACCCCGACAGGGACTACCTATGGCTACACCTTC
CASSTLTPTGTTYGYTF
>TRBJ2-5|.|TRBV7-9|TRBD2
TGTGCCAGCACCCAAGCGGGAGGGAGAGAGACCCAGTACTTC
CASTQAGGRETQYF
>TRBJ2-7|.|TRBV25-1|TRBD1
TGTGCCAGCAGTGATGACGCCGGGACAGGGGGCGACGAGCAGTACTTC
CASSDDAGTGGDEQYF
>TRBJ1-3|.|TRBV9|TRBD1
TGTGCCAGCAGCGGCGGTGGGACAGGGGTTGGAAACACCATATATTTT
CASSGGGTGVGNTIYF
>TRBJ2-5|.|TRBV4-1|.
TGCGCCAGCAGCCAAGAGATCCAAGAGACCCAGTACTTC
CASSQEIQETQYF
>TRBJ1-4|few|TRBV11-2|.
TGTGCCAGCAGCTTAGTAAGGGGAACTAATGAAAAACTGTTTTTT
CASSLVRGTNEKLFF
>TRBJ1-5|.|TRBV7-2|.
TGTGCCAGCAGCTTAGCGTTGGCAGACAATCAGCCCCAGCATTTT
CASSLALADNQPQHF
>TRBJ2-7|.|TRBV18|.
TGTGCCAGCTCACCACGATCCGACGTCTACGAGCAGTACTTC
CASSPRSDVYEQYF
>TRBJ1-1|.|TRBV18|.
TGTGCCAGCTCACCACCCCTTTCCAAAGTGGGCACTGAAGCTTTCTTT
CASSPPLSKVGTEAFF
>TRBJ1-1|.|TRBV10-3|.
TGTGCCATCAGAGTACTTGGAGCGAACACTGAAGCTTTCTTT
CAIRVLGANTEAFF
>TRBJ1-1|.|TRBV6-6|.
TGTGCCAGCAGTTACCCGGGACTGACGAACACTGAAGCTTTCTTT
CASSYPGLTNTEAFF
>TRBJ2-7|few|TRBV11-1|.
TGTGCCAGCAGCTTCTCACGCGGGAACTACGAGCAGTACTTC
CASSFSRGNYEQYF
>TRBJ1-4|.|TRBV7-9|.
TGTGCCAGCAGCTTAGGGGGGACTAATGAAAAACTGTTTTTT
CASSLGGTNEKLFF
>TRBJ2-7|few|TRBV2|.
TGTGCCAGCGGGCGGAGGTCCACTTCCAACGAGCAGTACTTC
CASGRRSTSNEQYF
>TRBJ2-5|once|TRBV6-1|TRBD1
TGTGCCAGCCGGACAGGCCCGTACCAAGAGACCCAGTACTTC
CASRTGPYQETQYF
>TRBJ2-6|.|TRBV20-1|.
TGCAGTGCCCCCGAGGCCAACGTCCTGACTTTC
CSAPEANVLTF
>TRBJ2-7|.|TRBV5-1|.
TGCGCCAGCAGATCCGATAGGGGGTACGAGCAGTACTTC
CASRSDRGYEQYF
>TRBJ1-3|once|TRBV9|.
TGTGCCAGCAGCGTAGGGCAGATAAACTCTGGAAACACCATATATTTT
CASSVGQINSGNTIYF
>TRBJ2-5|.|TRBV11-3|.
TGTGCCAGCAGCCCCTCAGCCCAAGAGACCCAGTACTTC
CASSPSAQETQYF
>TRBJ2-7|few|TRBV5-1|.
TGCGCCAGCAGCTTGGAAGTTCTCCCCTACGAGCAGTACTTC
CASSLEVLPYEQYF
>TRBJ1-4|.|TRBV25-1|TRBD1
TGTGCCAGCAGTGATTCGACAGGGATTGAAAAACTGTTTTTT
CASSDSTGIEKLFF
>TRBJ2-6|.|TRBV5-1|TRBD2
TGCGCCAGCAGGTCGGGAGGGACTGGGGCCAACGTCCTGACTTTC
CASRSGGTGANVLTF
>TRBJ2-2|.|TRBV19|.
TGTGCCAGTAGTATAGATGGCGGGGAGCTGTTTTTT
CASSIDGGELFF
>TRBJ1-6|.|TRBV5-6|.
TGTGCCAGCAGCACCGGCAGGTCAAATAATTCACCCCTCCACTTT
CASSTGRSNNSPLHF
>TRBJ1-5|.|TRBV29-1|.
TGCAGCGTTGTAGAAGTTGGGGGCGGTCAGCCCCAGCATTTT
CSVVEVGGGQPQHF
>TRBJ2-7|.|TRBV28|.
TGTGCCAGCAGTTGGAAGCAGCGTTCATACGAGCAGTACTTC
CASSWKQRSYEQYF
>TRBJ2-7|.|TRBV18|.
TGTGCCAGCTCACCAGGTTACGGCTACGAGCAGTACTTC
CASSPGYGYEQYF